This TCR beta chain derives from a study of Tregs in tolerant kidney transplant recipients (dated by TCRdb to the late 2010s). For the study in its entirety: The study used TCRbeta sequencing to identify donor-specific regulatory T cells before combined kidney and bone marrow transplantation, then tracked those cells after transplant.

According to the study, the label for this sample's time point signals: 6 months after combined kidney and bone marrow transplant. Transplants used related donors with nonmyeloablative bone marrow transplantation; mixed chimerism was transient in the human trials. Thawed PBMCs were FACS-sorted into unstimulated Tregs (CD4+CD25+CD127-), CD4+ non-Tregs (CD4+CD25-), CD4 cells and CD8 cells. The patients were a handful of recipients of combined kidney and bone marrow transplants from the ITN036ST trial, and samples were available only for these trial subjects. Healthy control blood was processed by Ficoll density gradient to PBMCs and cryopreserved; patient PBMCs were collected before and after transplant. For TCRbeta CDR3 sequencing, genomic DNA from the sorted cells was extracted using the QIAGEN DNeasy Blood and Tissue Kit. High-throughput TCRbeta CDR3 sequencing, which included PCR amplification with bias correction and internal controls, was done commercially through immunoSEQ. Processing in the source paper ran as follows. Unique productive TCRbeta sequences were defined by CDR3 nucleotide sequence when primers matched and otherwise by CDR3 amino acid sequence together with Vbeta and Jbeta genes. Sorting error was corrected by removing sequences shared between sorted populations at a frequency ratio of 2:1 or less, and the remaining shared sequences were assigned to the higher population. Donor-reactive sequences were defined as at least 5-fold expanded in CFSE-low cells versus unstimulated cells, with frequency of at least 0.01% in CFSE-low cells. Repertoire divergence was quantified by Jensen-Shannon divergence calculated from the top 100 TCRbeta sequences ranked by frequency. When a sample had multiple sequencing runs, each run was corrected for sorting error separately and the runs were then pooled. Here the immuneACCESS table is served through TCRdb, limited to in-frame sequences with V and J called. Missing clones are a known gap in these copies; in checked studies unresolved V genes cover under half, and the rest lacks a known reason. The V and J calls and clone size are taken from that table; D and trimming were inferred from the DNA. This sample's table contains roughly 23,000 clones. Under 5% of the sample is in the top ten clones.

The germline V gene encodes CDR1 SGHDT and CDR2 YYEEEE. From cysteine to phenylalanine, the CDR3 is 15 amino acids long. Of the CDR3's DNA, 36 bases were read; they are in frame from base 1. Details on this clone: The antigen it recognizes is unknown. The CDR3 end falls 3 residues outside the read, so it is completed with the germline J gene.

The full study reports these points: For some patients, the PCR primers changed as time went on, which meant samples from those patients could not be compared with one another at the nucleotide level. Donor-specific Treg expansion was found to exceed global Treg expansion in tolerant patients, suggesting antigen-driven rather than nonspecific expansion. Because only a small number of patients were included, the study had limitations, and the results will need to be validated in larger populations as well as under other immunosuppression protocols. Although technical replication error seemed to be minimal, the question of biological reproducibility was not addressed directly. Expanding Tregs with activated donor B cells appeared to identify the most biologically relevant and donor-specific TCRbeta repertoire.

This sequence originates from a human patient who received a combined kidney and bone marrow transplant. After a transplant, some of the T cells may come from the graft donor. The chain joins TRBV5-6 to TRBJ1-2, and possibly TRBD1, on 6 matching bases. The sequences come from CD4+ T cells from blood (PBMCs), collected 6 months after the transplant. The sequenced CDR3 bases are TGTGCCAGCAGCCTCCGGACAGTCGGGGCTAGGGGC. Translation gives CASSLRTVGARG. The full CDR3 protein reads CASSLRTVGARGYTF. The CDR3, completed at both ends by the reference TRBV5-6 and TRBJ1-2 genes, gives the full variable domain DAGVTQSPTHLIKTRGQQVTLRCSPKSGHDTVSWYQQALGQGPQFIFQYYEEEERQRGNFPDRFSGHQFPNYSSELNVNALLLGDSALYLCASSLRTVGARGYTFGSGTRLTVV.